This is a list of T cell receptor beta chains from one sample in a study of T cells in Graves' hyperthyroidism and ophthalmopathy. TCRdb re-called the multiplex PCR reads with MiXCR, one entry per CDR3 protein. The repertoire holds approximately 400,000 distinct CDR3 sequences, with just under 15% as singletons. Sequenced material: blood. The receptors stem from a woman in her twenties or thirties with Graves' hyperthyroidism. The CDR3 runs from the conserved cysteine through the conserved F or W. Fields, in order: D gene, V gene, clone size, J gene, CDR3 DNA, CDR3 protein. The D gene is left open where the match is weak. Size is omitted from some rows. Given values are once, few, many or a class for expanded clones.

>TRBD2|TRBV7-8|few|TRBJ2-4
TGTGCCAGCAGCTTAGACGTCACTAGCGGGAGGGACTACAAAAACATTCAGTACTTC
CASSLDVTSGRDYKNIQYF
>TRBD2|TRBV20-1|many|TRBJ2-1
TGCAGTGCTAGACCGGGACTAGCTCATCCTGAGCAGTTCTTC
CSARPGLAHPEQFF
>TRBD1|TRBV6-1|NA|TRBJ2-6
TGTGCCAGCAGTCCATTATCGGGACAGGGAGGGGCCTCTGGGGCCAACGTCCTGACTTTC
CASSPLSGQGGASGANVLTF
>NA|TRBV6-5|many|TRBJ2-5
TGTGCCAGCAGTTACCCGGGAGAGACCCAGTACTTC
CASSYPGETQYF
>TRBD2|TRBV20-1|many|TRBJ2-2
TGCAGTGCTAGGGACCAACTAGCGAGGTTACCCACCGGGGAGCTGTTTTTT
CSARDQLARLPTGELFF
>NA|TRBV7-9|few|TRBJ1-4
TGTGCCAGCAGCTTGATGGGTAGGGCGCCTAATGAAAAACTGTTTTTT
CASSLMGRAPNEKLFF
>NA|TRBV3-1|many|TRBJ2-3
TGTGCCAGCAGCCAAGGCACAGATACGCAGTATTTT
CASSQGTDTQYF
>NA|TRBV7-2|few|TRBJ2-3
TGTGCCAGCAGCACCACTCGGGCCACAGATACGCAGTATTTT
CASSTTRATDTQYF
>TRBD1|TRBV20-1|few|TRBJ1-2
TGCAGTTCAGCGGCCGGGACAGGGAACTATGGCTACACCTTC
CSSAAGTGNYGYTF
>NA|TRBV5-1|many|TRBJ2-5
TGCGCCAGCAGCTTGGGCAGGAATAGGGAGACCCAGTACTTC
CASSLGRNRETQYF
>NA|TRBV10-3|NA|TRBJ2-7
TGTGCCATCAGTGGGGGTTCGTCCTACGGGCAGTACTTC
CAISGGSSYGQYF
>NA|TRBV4-2|few|TRBJ1-6
TGTGCCAGCAGCCAAGATTTTGGTAATTCACCCCTCCACTTT
CASSQDFGNSPLHF
>NA|TRBV12-3/TRBV12-4|many|TRBJ2-5
TGTGCCAGCAGTCTTACAACGGGCAGGGAAGAGACCCAGTACTTC
CASSLTTGREETQYF
>NA|TRBV3-1|NA|TRBJ2-7
TGTGCCAGCAGCCCCCCCGCCAGGACCTCCTACGAGCAGTACTTC
CASSPPARTSYEQYF
>NA|TRBV15|once|TRBJ1-2
TGTGCCACCAGCAGATCGGCGGGAATCCTAGCTAACTATGGCTACACCTTC
CATSRSAGILANYGYTF
>TRBD1|TRBV12-3/TRBV12-4|many|TRBJ1-5
TGTGCCAGCAGGTCGGACAGGGGCCGTCAATATAGCAATCAGCCCCAGCATTTT
CASRSDRGRQYSNQPQHF
>NA|TRBV15|NA|TRBJ1-2
TGTGCCACCAGCAGAGATTGGGCAGAAAATGGCTACACCTTC
CATSRDWAENGYTF
>TRBD2|TRBV6-6|many|TRBJ2-7
TGTGCCAGCAGTTACTCGACTAGCGGGAGGTCCACCTACGAGCAGTACTTC
CASSYSTSGRSTYEQYF
>NA|TRBV6-5|many|TRBJ2-7
TGTGCCAGCAGTTACTCCAACGGCGAGCAGTACTTC
CASSYSNGEQYF
>NA|TRBV6-5|NA|TRBJ2-5
TGTGCCAGCAGTTACTCGGGGACAAAAGAGACCCAGTACTTC
CASSYSGTKETQYF
>NA|TRBV7-2|NA|TRBJ2-1
TGTGCCAGCAGCTGGGACTGGCATGAGCAGTTCTTC
CASSWDWHEQFF
>TRBD2|TRBV11-2|many|TRBJ2-7
TGTGCCAGCAGCCCTCGACTAGCGGGAGGCTGGGTCGAGCAGTACTTC
CASSPRLAGGWVEQYF
>NA|TRBV3-1|many|TRBJ2-2
TGTGCCAGCAGCCAAGAGATAGCGACAGATTACACCGGGGAGCTGTTTTTT
CASSQEIATDYTGELFF
>TRBD1|TRBV18|many|TRBJ1-6
TGTGCCAGCTCATTGAGACAGGGTGATAATTCACCCCTCCACTTT
CASSLRQGDNSPLHF